The next 18 T cell receptor beta chains were all read from a single sample in a study of CD8 T cells in ankylosing spondylitis. Whole-study results and caveats: Within ankylosing spondylitis blood, a TCR beta motif made up of seven or eight highly homologous variants appeared to be characteristic.

TCRdb re-called the 5' RACE reads with MiXCR, one entry per CDR3 protein. The sample holds hundreds of thousands of distinct CDR3 sequences, roughly 18% seen once. No antigen is known for these receptors. Sequenced sample: blood, either unsorted or a sorted T cell fraction (not recorded which). These receptors were obtained from a male donor with ankylosing spondylitis.

This clonotype was counted between two and nine times. The chain links TRBV4-1 to TRBJ1-6; TRBD1 aligns across 9 bases. The CDR3 length is 16 residues. CDR1 is MGHRA and CDR2 is YSYEKL in the germline V gene. J was trimmed by 7 bases and V by 0 bases; bases with no gene match: 4. In DNA, the CDR3 is TGCGCCAGCAGCCAAGAGGGGGACAGGGTGAATTCACCCCTCCACTTT. Translated: CASSQEGDRVNSPLHF.

The rearrangement links TRBV20-1 to TRBJ1-1; D gene unclear. This CDR3 contains 11 residues. Trimming stripped 5 bases from V and 1 base from J, with 5 bases between. The germline gives CDR1 DFQATT, CDR2 SNEGSKA (reference sequence). As DNA, the CDR3 is TGCAGTGCTGCGCCGAACACTGAAGCTTTCTTT. This gives the protein CSAAPNTEAFF.

The sample holds many counts of this clonotype. The chain joins TRBV5-1 to TRBJ1-1; possibly TRBD1 for D (5 bases). The CDR3 has 14 amino acids. The germline V gene has CDR1 SGHRS and CDR2 YFSETQ. V lost 0 bases, J lost 8 bases, and 14 bases lay in between. CDR3 region: CASSLGDARLEAFF. DNA of the CDR3: TGCGCCAGCAGCTTGGGGGACGCACGGTTAGAAGCTTTCTTT.

This clonotype turned up a few times. The genes are TRBV11-2 and TRBJ2-1; the match to TRBD2 covers 11 bases. This CDR3 is built from 15 residues. V lost 1 base, J lost 8 bases, and 4 bases stayed unmatched. Germline loops: CDR1 SGHAT, CDR2 FQNNGV. The CDR3 loop is CASSLGLAGRDEQFF. Here the CDR3 DNA reads TGTGCCAGCAGCTTAGGACTAGCGGGACGGGATGAGCAGTTCTTC.

This chain joins TRBV12-3 or TRBV12-4 and TRBJ2-1; tentatively, D is TRBD2 (6 bases). The CDR3 spans 15 residues. Deletions cut 4 bases from V and 8 bases from J, with 18 bases between. CDR3 nucleotide sequence: TGTGCCAGCAGTTGGAACAGGCGTACGGGGGATGAGCAGTTCTTC. It codes for CASSWNRRTGDEQFF.

The chain combines TRBV5-1 with TRBJ2-1; 7 nucleotides agree with TRBD2. In germline, CDR1 is SGHRS, CDR2 YFSETQ. This CDR3 spans 15 amino acids. After removal of 0 bases from V and 5 bases from J, the junction contained 5 bases not matched to a gene. The CDR3 coding sequence is TGCGCCAGCAGCTTGGGCCTAGCGGACCACAATGAGCAGTTCTTC. Translating gives CASSLGLADHNEQFF.

This clonotype was seen more than once but under ten times. The rearrangement uses TRBV6-1 and TRBJ2-2; no reliable D call. The V end was cut by 6 bases, the J end by 2 bases, with 16 bases between. In germline, CDR1 is MNHNS, CDR2 SASEGT. The CDR3 length is 16 residues. Here the CDR3 reads CASSLLGLTNTGELFF. CDR3 bases: TGTGCCAGCAGCCTCCTAGGGCTGACAAACACCGGGGAGCTGTTTTTT.

This clonotype was counted many times. The chain carries TRBV10-3 and TRBJ2-7, with D maybe TRBD1 (6 bases). Trimming removed 7 bases at V and 4 bases at J, with 17 bases between. The CDR3 loop spans 14 amino acids. Germline CDR1 ENHRY, CDR2 SYGVKD. The CDR3 is CAITPDRDKYEQYF. CDR3 DNA sequence: TGTGCCATCACCCCTGACCGGGACAAATACGAGCAGTACTTC.

This chain joins TRBV18 and TRBJ1-5; D is ambiguous. CDR1 and CDR2 from the germline V gene are KGHSH and LQKENI. Trimming took off 1 base at V and 4 bases at J, with 11 bases between the two ends. The CDR3 totals 15 residues. DNA of the CDR3: TGTGCCAGCTCACCACTCGACTCGGGAAATCAGCCCCAGCATTTT. This gives the protein CASSPLDSGNQPQHF.

The chain has TRBV7-9 and TRBJ1-5, with 7 positions matching TRBD1. V lost 1 base, J lost 3 bases, and 3 bases stayed unmatched. The CDR3 has 15 residues. The germline V gene has CDR1 SEHNR and CDR2 FQNEAQ (reference sequence). The CDR3 nucleotides read TGTGCCAGCAGCTTAGGGGACAGCCTCAATCAGCCCCAGCATTTT. Translation: CASSLGDSLNQPQHF.

V gene TRBV6-1 combines with J gene TRBJ2-1; D remains ambiguous. V was cut by 1 base and J by 2 bases, with 6 bases left in between. Germline V gene data show CDR1 as MNHNS and CDR2 as SASEGT. There are 14 residues in the CDR3. The CDR3: CASSEEWAYNEQFF. The CDR3 DNA reads TGTGCCAGCAGTGAAGAGTGGGCCTACAATGAGCAGTTCTTC.

The J gene is TRBJ2-7, the V gene TRBV4-1; TRBD2 might be the D (6 bases). The CDR3 sequence is 15 residues long. With 3 bases removed from V and 3 bases from J, the gap between germline ends came to 15 bases. Germline CDR1 MGHRA, CDR2 YSYEKL. CDR3 sequence reads: CASSQGFSGVYEQYF. In DNA form, the CDR3 reads TGCGCCAGCAGCCAGGGATTTAGCGGCGTCTACGAGCAGTACTTC.

This clonotype has ten or more counts. The DNA is omitted, as the CDR3 cannot be located on it reliably, and the CDR3 follows TCRdb's listing. V is TRBV28 and J is TRBJ2-7; the D call in the table, TRBD1, was not verified against the DNA. The CDR3 length is 16 residues, termini included. Germline lookup yields CDR1 MDHEN and CDR2 SYDVKM. CDR3 residues: CASSLGMGGGNGEQYF.

The chain uses TRBV7-8 and TRBJ2-7; D might be TRBD1 or TRBD2, each matching 6 bases. The V and J ends lost 5 bases and 7 bases respectively, with 21 bases between them. This CDR3 spans 15 amino acids. Germline assignment: CDR1 SGHVS and CDR2 FQNEAQ. This CDR3 reads CASSLGGSTSREQYF. In DNA form, the CDR3 reads TGTGCCAGCAGCCTAGGGGGGTCGACCTCGCGGGAGCAGTACTTC.

The chain links TRBV7-2 to TRBJ2-1; D might be TRBD2 (5 bases). V gave up 0 bases and J gave up 1 base, with 19 bases separating them. Germline V gene data show CDR1 as SGHTA and CDR2 as FQGNSA. This CDR3 has 19 residues. The CDR3 bases are TGTGCCAGCAGCTTAGCGGCGGGCTACCGTATAAGGTCCTACAATGAGCAGTTCTTC. It specifies CASSLAAGYRIRSYNEQFF.

This clonotype has just a few counts. The chain couples TRBV5-1 to TRBJ1-2; D might be TRBD1 (6 bases). The germline gives CDR1 SGHRS, CDR2 YFSETQ. The ends were cut back, 3 bases at V and 4 bases at J, with 13 bases in the middle. The CDR3 is 14 amino acids. CDR3 residues: CASSSDGGGYGYTF. The CDR3 DNA follows: TGCGCCAGCAGCTCGGACGGGGGCGGCTATGGCTACACCTTC. Supplemented by reference TRBV5-1 and TRBJ1-2, the full variable domain reads KAGVTQTPRYLIKTRGQQVTLSCSPISGHRSVSWYQQTPGQGLQFLFEYFSETQRNKGNFPGRFSGRQFSNSRSEMNVSTLELGDSALYLCASSSDGGGYGYTFGSGTRLTVV.

The chain recombines TRBV3-1 with TRBJ2-5; possible D gene TRBD2, 5 bases. The CDR3 is made up of 15 amino acids. Germline CDR1 LGHDT, CDR2 YNNKEL (reference sequence). Trimming stripped 1 base from V and 5 bases from J, with 14 bases between. CDR3: CASSQGLPRGETQYF. CDR3 DNA: TGTGCCAGCAGCCAAGGACTACCACGCGGGGAGACCCAGTACTTC.

The table lists this clonotype with many counts. V gene TRBV12-3 or TRBV12-4 combines with J gene TRBJ2-1, with 10 bases aligning to TRBD1. This CDR3 contains 15 residues. The trim removed 4 bases at V and 7 bases at J, leaving 7 bases unmatched. The CDR3, as DNA: TGTGCCAGCAGTTATCCGGGACAGGGGATTAATGAGCAGTTCTTC. It codes for CASSYPGQGINEQFF.